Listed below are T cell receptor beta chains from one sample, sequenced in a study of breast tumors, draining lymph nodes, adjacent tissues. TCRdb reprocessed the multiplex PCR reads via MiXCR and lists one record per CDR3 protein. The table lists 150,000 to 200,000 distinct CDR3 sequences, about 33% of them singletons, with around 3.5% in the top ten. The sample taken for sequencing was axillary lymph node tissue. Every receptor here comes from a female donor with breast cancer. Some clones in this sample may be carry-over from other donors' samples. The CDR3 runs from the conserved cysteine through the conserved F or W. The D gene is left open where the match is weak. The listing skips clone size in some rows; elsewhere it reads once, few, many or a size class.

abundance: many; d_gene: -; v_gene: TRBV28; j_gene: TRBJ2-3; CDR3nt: TGTGCCAGCAGTCCTACTTTCACAGATACGCAGTATTTT; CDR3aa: CASSPTFTDTQYF
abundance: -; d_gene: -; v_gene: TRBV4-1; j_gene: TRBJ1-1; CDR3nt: TGCGCCAGCAGCCAGGGACATGGCCCTGCTTTGGCTTTCTTT; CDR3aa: CASSQGHGPALAFF
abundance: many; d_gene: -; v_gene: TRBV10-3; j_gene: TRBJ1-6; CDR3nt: TGTGCCATCAGTGAGGATCGGTATCCACCCCTCCACTTT; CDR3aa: CAISEDRYPPLHF
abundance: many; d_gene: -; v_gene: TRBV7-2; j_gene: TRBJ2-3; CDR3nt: TGTGCCAGCAGCTCACCCGGGCTAGCCTATACGCAGTATTTT; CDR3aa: CASSSPGLAYTQYF
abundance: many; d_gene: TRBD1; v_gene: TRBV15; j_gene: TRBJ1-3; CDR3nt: TGTGCCACCAGTCAGGGGGGCTCTGGAAACACCATATATTTT; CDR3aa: CATSQGGSGNTIYF
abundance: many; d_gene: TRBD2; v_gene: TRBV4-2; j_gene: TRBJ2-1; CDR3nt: TGTGCCAGCAGCCCACTCGGGGGGGAGGGCCGATTTGAGCAGTTCTTC; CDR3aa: CASSPLGGEGRFEQFF
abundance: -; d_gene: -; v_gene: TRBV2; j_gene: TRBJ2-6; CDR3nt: TGTGCCAGCAGTGGTGGGGCCAACGTCCTGACTTTC; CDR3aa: CASSGGANVLTF
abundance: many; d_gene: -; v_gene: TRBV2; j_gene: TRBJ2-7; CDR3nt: TGTGCCAGCAGTGATCCGGGGGGACAGAGCTCCTACGAGCAGTACTTC; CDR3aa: CASSDPGGQSSYEQYF
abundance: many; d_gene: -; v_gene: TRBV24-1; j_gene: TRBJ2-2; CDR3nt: TGTGCCACCAGTGATAAAGACAGGCCCGGCGGGGAGCTGTTTTTT; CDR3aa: CATSDKDRPGGELFF
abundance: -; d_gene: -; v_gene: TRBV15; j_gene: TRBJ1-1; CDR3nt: TGTGCCACCAGCATTGGATCGAACACTGAAGCTTTCTTT; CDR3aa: CATSIGSNTEAFF
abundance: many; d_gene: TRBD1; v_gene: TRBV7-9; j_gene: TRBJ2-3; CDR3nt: TGTGCCAGCAGCGACAGGGGGCGCGGCACAGATACGCAGTATTTT; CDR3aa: CASSDRGRGTDTQYF
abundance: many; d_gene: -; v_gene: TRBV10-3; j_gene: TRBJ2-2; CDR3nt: TGTGCCATCAGTGGATCACAGGGAAGCACCGGGGAGCTGTTTTTT; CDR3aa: CAISGSQGSTGELFF
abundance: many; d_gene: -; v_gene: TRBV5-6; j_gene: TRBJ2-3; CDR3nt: TGTGCCAGCAGCTTGCTACAGGAGGGCCGAACAGATACGCAGTATTTT; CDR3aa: CASSLLQEGRTDTQYF
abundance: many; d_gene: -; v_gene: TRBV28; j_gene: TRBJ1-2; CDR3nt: TGTGCCAGCAGTTCCGGGGGGTATCATGGCTACACCTTC; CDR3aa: CASSSGGYHGYTF
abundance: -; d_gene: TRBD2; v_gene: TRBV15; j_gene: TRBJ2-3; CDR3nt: TGTGCCACCAGGAGACTAGCGGGAGCTGGCACAGATACGCAGTATTTT; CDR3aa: CATRRLAGAGTDTQYF
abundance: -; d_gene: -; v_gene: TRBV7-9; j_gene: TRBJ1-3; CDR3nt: TGTGCCAGCAGCCAGGGCCAGGGGTTTCCTGGAAACACGATATATTTT; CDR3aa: CASSQGQGFPGNTIYF
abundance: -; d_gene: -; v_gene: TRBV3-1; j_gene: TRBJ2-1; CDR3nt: TGTGCCAGCAGCCAACTTTACAATGAGCAGTTCTTC; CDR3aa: CASSQLYNEQFF